These 29 T cell receptor beta chains came from one sample sequenced in a study of blood T cell repertoires in COVID-19 (dated by TCRdb to the early 2020s). Library prep was done by the immunoSEQ multiplex PCR assay. As stored in TCRdb, this immuneACCESS dataset retains in-frame rearrangements with V and J assigned. A fraction of the clones does not appear; measured against another copy, unresolved V genes explain less than half of the discrepancy, and the remainder lacks a known reason. In all, the sample holds 200,000 to 250,000 clones, and approximately 81% of those were seen once. Around 2.9% of the sample lies in the top ten. What was sequenced was peripheral blood. The receptors come from a man in his forties or fifties who had recovered from COVID-19.

The rearrangement links TRBV19 to TRBJ2-6; 9 nucleotides line up with TRBD1. This CDR3 is built from 15 residues. Germline CDR1 reads LNHDA; CDR2 reads SQIVND (reference sequence). V was clipped by 7 bases and J by 5 bases; unmatched bases: 6. The CDR3 protein is CASTQQGARANVLTF. In DNA form, the CDR3 reads TGTGCCAGTACCCAACAGGGGGCCCGGGCCAACGTCCTGACTTTC.

This clone was found once. The chain carries TRBV7-4 and TRBJ1-4; 9 bases match TRBD1. The germline V gene encodes CDR1 SGHVT and CDR2 SQSDAQ. The CDR3 consists of 17 residues. J gave up 8 bases and V 1 base, and 11 bases lay outside the gene matches. CDR3 protein: CASSLGGQGGVLEKLFF. In nucleotides, the CDR3 is TGTGCCAGCAGCTTAGGGGGACAGGGAGGGGTATTGGAAAAACTGTTTTTT. The full variable domain, in which reference TRBV7-4 and TRBJ1-4 provide the parts outside the CDR3, is GAGVSQSPRYKVAKRGRDVALRCDSISGHVTLYWYRQTLGQGSEVLTYSQSDAQRDKSGRPSGRFSAERPERSVSTLKIQRTEQGDSAVYLCASSLGGQGGVLEKLFFGSGTQLSVL.

V usage is TRBV25-1 and J usage is TRBJ1-3, with 7 bases fitting TRBD1. Trimming at V came to 4 bases and at J to 1 base, leaving 7 bases not matched to a gene. From germline, CDR1 is MGHDK and CDR2 SYGVNS. The CDR3 has 16 residues. CDR3 nucleotides: TGTGCCAGCAGTGTCCGACAGGGAGTATCTGGAAACACCATATATTTT. This sequence encodes CASSVRQGVSGNTIYF. Combining the CDR3 with reference TRBV25-1 and TRBJ1-3 gives the whole variable domain EADIYQTPRYLVIGTGKKITLECSQTMGHDKMYWYQQDPGMELHLIHYSYGVNSTEKGDLSSESTVSRIRTEHFPLTLESARPSHTSQYLCASSVRQGVSGNTIYFGEGSWLTVV.

Here the CDR3 reads CASSPRGTDHTDTQYF. The CDR3 coding sequence is TGTGCCAGCAGTCCGAGGGGGACGGACCACACAGATACGCAGTATTTT. V gene TRBV28 combines with J gene TRBJ2-3; tentatively, D is TRBD1 (6 bases). CDR3 length: 16 residues. Trimming removed 5 bases from V and 2 bases from J, with 17 bases in between. Germline values: CDR1 MDHEN, CDR2 SYDVKM. Full variable domain (remainder filled in from reference TRBV28 and TRBJ2-3): DVKVTQSSRYLVKRTGEKVFLECVQDMDHENMFWYRQDPGLGLRLIYFSYDVKMKEKGDIPEGYSVSREKKERFSLILESASTNQTSMYLCASSPRGTDHTDTQYFGPGTRLTVL.

The chain joins TRBV25-1 to TRBJ1-4, with 7 bases aligning to TRBD1. Looked up from germline, CDR1 is MGHDK and CDR2 is SYGVNS. This CDR3 is built from 13 residues. The junction had 5 bases not matched to a gene; V was cut back by 9 bases and J by 4 bases. The CDR3 sequence: CASGGQFNEKLFF. CDR3 coding DNA: TGTGCCAGTGGGGGACAGTTTAATGAAAAACTGTTTTTT.

The chain is built from TRBV28 and TRBJ1-1, with no clear D. V was clipped by 6 bases and J by 1 base, with 6 bases between them. In germline, CDR1 is MDHEN, CDR2 SYDVKM. The CDR3 has 12 amino acids. The CDR3 spells CASRSPNTEAFF. CDR3 sequence (DNA): TGTGCCAGCAGGAGCCCGAACACTGAAGCTTTCTTT.

The V and J genes are TRBV19 and TRBJ1-5; TRBD1 aligns across 7 bases. CDR3 size: 18 residues. Trimming at V came to 4 bases and at J to 4 bases, leaving 16 bases not matched to a gene. Germline V gene lookup returns CDR1 LNHDA and CDR2 SQIVND (reference sequence). CDR3 nucleotides: TGTGCCAGTAGTACCCGGGACAGTCGCTGGGTCCTAAATCAGCCCCAGCATTTT. It encodes CASSTRDSRWVLNQPQHF.

V usage is TRBV6-5 and J usage is TRBJ1-5, with 10 nucleotides matching TRBD1. V gave up 0 bases and J gave up 3 bases; unmatched junction bases: 2. Germline CDR1 is MNHEY and CDR2 is SVGAGI. This CDR3 contains 16 residues. CDR3 sequence reads: CASSYSGQGTNQPQHF. The CDR3, as DNA: TGTGCCAGCAGTTACTCGGGACAGGGGACCAATCAGCCCCAGCATTTT.

Here the CDR3 reads CASGGLAGVNEQFF. The CDR3 region has the DNA TGTGCCAGCGGGGGACTAGCGGGAGTTAATGAGCAGTTCTTC. V usage is TRBV6-5 and J usage is TRBJ2-1, with 14 bases identical to TRBD2. CDR1 is MNHEY and CDR2 is SVGAGI in the germline V gene. The CDR3 spans 14 residues. V lost 8 bases and J lost 7; bases outside the gene matches: 4.

In this sample, this clone turned up once. The chain combines TRBV27 with TRBJ2-3, with D maybe TRBD1 (6 bases). The V end lost 3 bases, the J end lost 1 base, and 11 bases lay between the germline ends. The V gene's germline CDR1 is MNHEY and CDR2 SMNVEV (reference sequence). The CDR3 is 15 amino acids. The CDR3 DNA reads TGTGCCAGCAGTTTCCGGGACAAACGCACAGATACGCAGTATTTT. This encodes CASSFRDKRTDTQYF.

The V call is TRBV3-1 (or the pseudogene TRBV3-2), the J call TRBJ2-7, with 11 bases matching TRBD2. From germline, CDR1 is LGHDT and CDR2 YNNKEL (reference sequence). This CDR3 is built from 18 residues. V gave up 0 bases and J gave up 4 bases; unmatched junction bases: 11. CDR3: CASSQDRELAGARYEQYF. CDR3 sequence (DNA): TGTGCCAGCAGCCAAGATAGGGAACTAGCGGGAGCGAGATACGAGCAGTACTTC.

The chain links TRBV3-1 (or the pseudogene TRBV3-2) to TRBJ1-6; D is undetermined. The CDR3 contains 15 residues. CDR1 and CDR2 (germline): LGHDT, YNNKEL (reference sequence). Trimming pared 0 bases from V and 5 bases from J, leaving 8 bases between. The CDR3 nucleotides are TGTGCCAGCAGCCAAGACGGGAGGGATAATTCACCCCTCCACTTT. Translation gives CASSQDGRDNSPLHF.

V usage is TRBV5-1 and J usage is TRBJ1-1; D possibly corresponds to TRBD1 (5 bases). The germline V and J ends were trimmed by 0 bases and 3 bases, with 18 bases remaining between them. The CDR3 is 17 residues long. Germline assignment: CDR1 SGHRS and CDR2 YFSETQ. CDR3 loop: CASSLGSQGHFYTEAFF. CDR3 DNA sequence: TGCGCCAGCAGCTTGGGAAGTCAGGGCCACTTTTACACTGAAGCTTTCTTT.

The chain recombines TRBV30 with TRBJ2-2; 12 bases agree with TRBD2. This CDR3 has 15 amino acids. CDR1 is GTSNPN, CDR2 SVGIG, per germline (reference sequence). After removal of 6 bases from V and 7 bases from J, the junction contained 9 bases not matched to a gene. CDR3 nucleotide sequence: TGTGCCTGCTCCCAGGGACTAGCGGGCTTCGGGGAGCTGTTTTTT. Translated: CACSQGLAGFGELFF.

V usage is TRBV2 and J usage is TRBJ2-3, with D possibly TRBD2 on 6 matching bases. Germline lookup yields CDR1 SNHLY and CDR2 FYNNEI. The CDR3 runs 16 residues. V lost 4 bases and J lost 0, with 14 bases in between. CDR3 DNA sequence: TGTGCCAGCAGTGGGAGCCTAGCGCGCAGCACAGATACGCAGTATTTT. This encodes CASSGSLARSTDTQYF.

This chain connects TRBV3-1 (or the pseudogene TRBV3-2) to TRBJ1-5, with D uncertain. CDR3 size: 13 residues. V was shortened by 1 base and J by 4 bases, with 5 bases between the two germline ends. Germline V gene lookup returns CDR1 LGHDT and CDR2 YNNKEL (reference sequence). DNA for the CDR3: TGTGCCAGCAGCCAAGGGCGGAATCAGCCCCAGCATTTT. Translated, it gives CASSQGRNQPQHF.

This clone was seen once. This CDR3 reads CASAGGGPYEQYF. The CDR3 bases are TGTGCCAGCGCTGGGGGAGGTCCCTACGAGCAGTACTTC. The rearrangement joins TRBV6-5 to TRBJ2-7; tentatively, D is TRBD2 (6 bases). Trimming shortened V by 8 bases and J by 2 bases, and 13 bases separated the two germline ends. There are 13 residues in the CDR3. Germline lookup yields CDR1 MNHEY and CDR2 SVGAGI.

The gene calls are TRBV5-1 and TRBJ2-1; 10 bases line up with TRBD1. The CDR3 is 16 amino acids. Trimming removed 3 bases from V and 9 bases from J; junction bases left unmatched: 12. CDR1 and CDR2 from the germline V gene are SGHRS and YFSETQ. CDR3 sequence reads: CASSYNAGTGVGEQFF. Here the CDR3 DNA reads TGCGCCAGCAGCTACAACGCCGGGACAGGGGTGGGTGAGCAGTTCTTC. Full variable domain (outside the CDR3, taken from reference TRBV5-1 and TRBJ2-1): KAGVTQTPRYLIKTRGQQVTLSCSPISGHRSVSWYQQTPGQGLQFLFEYFSETQRNKGNFPGRFSGRQFSNSRSEMNVSTLELGDSALYLCASSYNAGTGVGEQFFGPGTRLTVL.

The rearrangement links TRBV18 to TRBJ1-3; a weak D match, TRBD1 (6 bases). The germline CDR1 and CDR2 sequences are KGHSH and LQKENI. The CDR3 has 16 amino acids. Trimming pared 3 bases from V and 0 bases from J, leaving 12 bases between. This chain's CDR3 is CASSPLKGDSGNTIYF. The CDR3 DNA follows: TGTGCCAGCTCACCTTTGAAGGGGGACTCTGGAAACACCATATATTTT.

V gene TRBV2 combines with J gene TRBJ2-2; maybe TRBD1 (6 bases). Trimming took 6 bases from V and 5 from J, leaving 16 bases between them. Looked up from germline, CDR1 is SNHLY and CDR2 is FYNNEI. The CDR3 consists of 15 residues. CDR3 sequence reads: CASSLTGTQTGELFF. The CDR3 bases are TGTGCCAGCAGCCTGACCGGGACACAAACCGGGGAGCTGTTTTTT.

The V and J genes are TRBV10-1 and TRBJ2-1; TRBD2 aligns across 9 bases. The CDR3 covers 15 residues. With 3 bases clipped from V and 8 bases from J, the junction kept 8 bases outside the gene matches. Germline lookup yields CDR1 WNHNN and CDR2 SYGVQD (reference sequence). The CDR3 here is CASSDSSGSRYEQFF. CDR3 sequence (DNA): TGCGCCAGCAGTGATAGTAGCGGGAGTAGGTATGAGCAGTTCTTC.

V usage is TRBV25-1 and J usage is TRBJ1-6; possibly TRBD1 for D (6 bases). V was trimmed by 8 bases and J by 4 bases, leaving 12 bases between them. This CDR3 region has 14 residues. Germline V gene data show CDR1 as MGHDK and CDR2 as SYGVNS. DNA of the CDR3: TGTGCCAGCGCCGGGACAAAGTATAATTCACCCCTCCACTTT. This encodes CASAGTKYNSPLHF. The full variable domain, completed using reference TRBV25-1 and TRBJ1-6, is EADIYQTPRYLVIGTGKKITLECSQTMGHDKMYWYQQDPGMELHLIHYSYGVNSTEKGDLSSESTVSRIRTEHFPLTLESARPSHTSQYLCASAGTKYNSPLHFGNGTRLTVT.

This chain's CDR3 is CASSYQETQYF. The CDR3 nucleotides are TGTGCCAGCTCTTATCAAGAGACCCAGTACTTC. The chain combines TRBV2 with TRBJ2-5; D is undetermined. The germline V and J ends were trimmed by 8 bases and 2 bases, with 6 bases remaining between them. CDR1 and CDR2 (germline): SNHLY, FYNNEI. The CDR3 loop spans 11 amino acids.

The genes are TRBV5-6 and TRBJ2-1; 12 bases align to TRBD2. The junction had 7 bases not matched to a gene; V was cut back by 1 base and J by 8 bases. This CDR3 is built from 16 residues. Per germline, CDR1 SGHDT and CDR2 YYEEEE. In DNA, the CDR3 is TGTGCCAGCAGCTTGCTAGCGGGAGGGCTGGGGGATGAGCAGTTCTTC. Translation: CASSLLAGGLGDEQFF.

The V gene is TRBV18, the J gene TRBJ1-1; no clear D. With 4 bases removed from V and 1 base from J, the gap between germline ends came to 7 bases. Germline loops: CDR1 KGHSH, CDR2 LQKENI. The CDR3 is made up of 13 amino acids. This CDR3 reads CASSRTGNTEAFF. For the CDR3, the DNA is TGTGCCAGCTCACGAACCGGGAACACTGAAGCTTTCTTT.

The V and J genes are TRBV6-1 and TRBJ2-7; 9 bases fit TRBD1. After removal of 5 bases from V and 4 bases from J, the junction contained 9 bases not matched to a gene. The CDR3 covers 15 residues. CDR1 MNHNS and CDR2 SASEGT come from the germline V gene. CDR3 loop: CASSSPGQGMYEQYF. For the CDR3, the DNA is TGTGCCAGCAGTTCGCCGGGACAGGGAATGTACGAGCAGTACTTC.

V gene TRBV5-6 combines with J gene TRBJ2-1; 12 bases align to TRBD2. The ends lost 0 bases at V and 0 bases at J; junction bases unmatched: 7. The CDR3 is made up of 19 amino acids. Germline-derived CDR1 and CDR2 are SGHDT and YYEEEE. The CDR3 DNA reads TGTGCCAGCAGCTTGGTTCTAGCGGGAGGGTGGAGCTCCTACAATGAGCAGTTCTTC. Amino acids: CASSLVLAGGWSSYNEQFF. Full variable domain (rest looked up from reference TRBV5-6 and TRBJ2-1): DAGVTQSPTHLIKTRGQQVTLRCSPKSGHDTVSWYQQALGQGPQFIFQYYEEEERQRGNFPDRFSGHQFPNYSSELNVNALLLGDSALYLCASSLVLAGGWSSYNEQFFGPGTRLTVL.

This sequence joins TRBV19 and TRBJ1-5; D possibly corresponds to TRBD1 (6 bases). The CDR3 has 14 residues. Trimming stripped 6 bases from V and 5 bases from J, with 14 bases between. CDR1 and CDR2 (germline): LNHDA, SQIVND (reference sequence). The chain's CDR3 is CASSHRDTDQPQHF. In DNA form, the CDR3 reads TGTGCCAGTAGCCACCGGGACACAGATCAGCCCCAGCATTTT.

The chain recombines TRBV30 with TRBJ1-2, with TRBD1 matching 12 bases. The trim removed 5 bases at V and 4 bases at J, leaving 8 bases unmatched. CDR1 and CDR2 (germline): GTSNPN, SVGIG (reference sequence). The CDR3 runs 15 residues. The CDR3 loop is CAWGTGGNDIYGYTF. The CDR3 DNA sequence: TGTGCCTGGGGGACAGGGGGCAACGATATCTATGGCTACACCTTC. Supplemented by reference TRBV30 and TRBJ1-2, the full variable domain reads SQTIHQWPATLVQPVGSPLSLECTVEGTSNPNLYWYRQAAGRGLQLLFYSVGIGQISSEVPQNLSASRPQDRQFILSSKKLLLSDSGFYLCAWGTGGNDIYGYTFGSGTRLTVV.